Listed below are T cell receptor beta chains from one sample, sequenced in a study. Via MiXCR, TCRdb re-called the 5' RACE reads, giving one row per CDR3 protein. The sample lists 9,400 or so distinct CDR3 sequences, roughly a sixth seen once, with about 4% in the top ten. Sequencing was carried out using memory CD4+ T cells sorted from blood. These TCRs come from a female donor with breast cancer. Both conserved end residues are part of each CDR3. Each record gives: D gene, J gene, V gene, CDR3 protein. D genes are given only for firm matches.

TRBD1	TRBJ1-2	TRBV29-1	CSVASQPTGAYGYTF
TRBD2	TRBJ2-7	TRBV20-1	CGASSGGGHELYF
.	TRBJ1-2	TRBV19	CASSIGRKNYGYTF
.	TRBJ2-7	TRBV18	CASSPSGEEQYF
.	TRBJ1-6	TRBV11-3	CASSVSESPLRF
.	TRBJ2-6	TRBV5-1	CASSSLDSSGANVLTF
.	TRBJ2-7	TRBV12-3/TRBV12-4	CASSSFYEQYF
TRBD2	TRBJ2-5	TRBV12-3/TRBV12-4	CASSTSGTETQYF
TRBD1	TRBJ1-4	TRBV5-1	CASSWEPGQGNEKLFF
TRBD1	TRBJ2-7	TRBV9	CASSVGDRGEQYF
TRBD1	TRBJ2-7	TRBV7-6	CASSLEGAKQYF
TRBD2	TRBJ2-1	TRBV15	CATRPNGLAGKNEQFF
.	TRBJ2-3	TRBV5-6	CASSSDADTQYF
TRBD2	TRBJ2-5	TRBV11-2	CASSLGGQRGSETQYF
TRBD1	TRBJ1-2	TRBV7-8	CASSLSTGVNLFYGYTF
.	TRBJ2-1	TRBV20-1	CSAPRQYNEQFF
TRBD2	TRBJ2-5	TRBV5-1	CASSLGAGAGETQYF
.	TRBJ1-6	TRBV7-3	CASSATDNSPLHF
.	TRBJ1-2	TRBV20-1	CSAPDNLYGYTF
.	TRBJ2-1	TRBV24-1	CATSDPTGSSYNEQFF
.	TRBJ2-7	TRBV5-6	CASSLISGTYEQYF
TRBD1	TRBJ1-6	TRBV6-1	CASRAGTEVSPLHF
.	TRBJ1-2	TRBV5-1	CASSFQDDYGYTF
.	TRBJ1-2	TRBV5-1	CASSWRGFDGYTF
.	TRBJ2-1	TRBV7-3	CASARLGSNNEQFF
TRBD1	TRBJ2-2	TRBV5-1	CASSDPGQGDTGELFF
.	TRBJ2-7	TRBV5-1	CASSLGQQSYEQYF
TRBD1	TRBJ1-3	TRBV7-7	CASSLGTGGTGNTIYF
TRBD2	TRBJ2-5	TRBV7-9	CASRLGASGSQETQYF
TRBD2	TRBJ2-7	TRBV3-1	CASSQGRGGRLREQYF
.	TRBJ1-1	TRBV5-5	CASSWRTVGGTEAFF
TRBD2	TRBJ2-1	TRBV5-6	CASSGSVAGGQFF
.	TRBJ2-5	TRBV10-3	CAISADREGTQYF
.	TRBJ2-7	TRBV15	CATSRDFPGGEQYF
.	TRBJ1-3	TRBV18	CASSPRAEDTIYF
.	TRBJ2-7	TRBV5-1	CASSPRSYEQYF